This TCR beta chain was recorded in a study of blood T cell repertoires in COVID-19. Study details: Researchers got acute and convalescent COVID-19 samples from the United States, Italy and Spain. PBMCs, B-cell-depleted T cells, or T cells provided the cDNA or gDNA that made up the material.

The V end lost 0 bases, the J end lost 8 bases, and 10 bases lay between the germline ends. This CDR3 has 13 amino acids. The germline gives CDR1 LGHDT, CDR2 YNNKEL (reference sequence). Authors' processing steps: From reference gene primer amplification, estimates of nucleated cell counts were derived. Assay: immunoSEQ multiplex PCR; the TCRdb copy retains only in-frame clones and omits some. V, J and clone size were drawn from that table, and D and trimming were deduced from the DNA. The data contain over 200,000 clones, about 83% of them singletons. Material for sequencing was peripheral blood. The V call is TRBV3-1 (or the pseudogene TRBV3-2), the J call TRBJ1-1; D perhaps matches TRBD1 (5 bases). This TCR was sampled from a woman aged 40 to 55 with active or convalescent COVID-19. The CDR3 bases are TGTGCCAGCAGCCAAGATCAGGGTGGAGAAGCTTTCTTT. This translates into CASSQDQGGEAFF.